Following are 7 T cell receptor beta chains from one sample sequenced in a study of T cells in placental villitis. The immunoSEQ assay was v4. Profiling relied on immunoSEQ multiplex PCR, and the TCRdb table lists in-frame clones only, not all of them. The sample consists of several thousand clones, about 77% of them appearing once. The sequencing input was placental tissue containing maternal and fetal cells. The receptors shown here come from a human patient with infectious villitis; the placental T cells may come from both mother and fetus.

The V gene is TRBV5-8, the J gene TRBJ1-6; D gene unclear. CDR1 SGHTS and CDR2 YDEGEE come from the germline V gene. The V gene lost 6 bases and the J gene lost 11 bases, with 6 bases spanning the gap. The CDR3 has 10 residues. CDR3 amino acids: CASTKPPLHF. CDR3 in DNA: TGTGCCAGCACCAAACCACCCCTCCACTTT.

This clone was observed a few times. The chain recombines TRBV10-3 with TRBJ1-1; D call uncertain. V lost 3 bases and J 1 base, leaving 9 bases between the germline ends. The CDR3 consists of 14 residues. The germline gives CDR1 ENHRY, CDR2 SYGVKD. CDR3 nucleotides: TGTGCCATCAGTGATAAGGACGGGAACACTGAAGCTTTCTTT. Residues: CAISDKDGNTEAFF.

The rearrangement links TRBV2 to TRBJ2-6; D is possibly TRBD1 or TRBD2 (5 bases each). From germline, CDR1 is SNHLY and CDR2 FYNNEI. The CDR3 totals 14 residues. Trimming cost V 5 bases and J 4 bases, with 9 bases left between them. Written as DNA, the CDR3 is TGTGCCAGCAGTCCGGGGCTGGGGGCCAACGTCCTGACTTTC. This sequence encodes CASSPGLGANVLTF.

The V and J genes are TRBV4-1 and TRBJ2-3; D unclear. CDR3 length: 11 residues. Trimming took 4 bases from V and 1 from J, leaving 0 bases between them. Per germline, CDR1 MGHRA and CDR2 YSYEKL. CDR3 nucleotides: TGCGCCAGCAGCCGCACAGATACGCAGTATTTT. It encodes CASSRTDTQYF.

This clone has only one observation. The chain couples TRBV7-3 to TRBJ2-7; D call uncertain. The CDR3 is 15 amino acids. V shed 1 base and J shed 0 bases, with 10 bases lying between them. The V gene's germline CDR1 is SGHTA and CDR2 FQGTGA. CDR3 region: CASSLRPSPSYEQYF. CDR3 bases: TGTGCCAGCAGCTTAAGGCCGAGCCCCTCCTACGAGCAGTACTTC.

As for this clone: This CDR3 is also generated by other DNA sequences in the sample. This chain connects TRBV3-1 (or the pseudogene TRBV3-2) to TRBJ1-2; possibly TRBD1 for D (5 bases). This CDR3 contains 13 residues. Per germline, CDR1 LGHDT and CDR2 YNNKEL (reference sequence). V lost 1 base to trimming and J lost 8 bases, with 11 bases between them. The CDR3 DNA is TGTGCCAGCAGCCAAGGCCGGGGGTCGGGCTACACCTTC. It translates to CASSQGRGSGYTF.

The V gene is TRBV7-2, the J gene TRBJ1-5; D may be TRBD1 (6 bases). CDR3 length: 13 residues. The V end was cut by 5 bases, the J end by 7 bases, with 12 bases between. Germline lookup yields CDR1 SGHTA and CDR2 FQGNSA. The CDR3, as DNA: TGTGCCAGCAGCAACAGGGCAGGGCAGCCCCAGCATTTT. Translated: CASSNRAGQPQHF.